This T cell receptor beta chain emerged from a study of shared clonotypes between healthy human individuals. On the study more broadly: Per-donor plates numbered three CD4 naive, three CD4 memory, two CD8 naive and one CD8 memory. Whole-study findings and limits: Depth was large, yet rarefaction showed that sorted-subset sequencing was incomplete. Sampling used blood alone; tissue repertoires probably differ. The study generally estimated greater richness for naive than memory subsets.

The data were produced by immunoSEQ multiplex PCR, yet TCRdb's version contains in-frame clones alone and is incomplete. The data contain 2 million to 2.5 million clones, over 90% of them seen just once; the ten biggest clones take up 0.3% to 0.4%. Trimming took off 3 bases at V and 6 bases at J, with 4 bases between the two ends. This CDR3 region has 11 residues. Germline CDR1 SNHLY, CDR2 FYNNEI. Turning to this clone: What it binds is not known.

The sample taken for sequencing was naive CD4+ T cells from PBMCs. Subset indicated: CD45RA+ positively selected. The source of this sequence is a man between 18 and 29 years old in good health. Some clones in this sample may be carry-over from other donors' samples. V usage is TRBV2 and J usage is TRBJ2-3; D is uncertain. CDR3: CASSEMDTQYF. The CDR3 DNA reads TGTGCCAGCAGTGAGATGGATACGCAGTATTTT.